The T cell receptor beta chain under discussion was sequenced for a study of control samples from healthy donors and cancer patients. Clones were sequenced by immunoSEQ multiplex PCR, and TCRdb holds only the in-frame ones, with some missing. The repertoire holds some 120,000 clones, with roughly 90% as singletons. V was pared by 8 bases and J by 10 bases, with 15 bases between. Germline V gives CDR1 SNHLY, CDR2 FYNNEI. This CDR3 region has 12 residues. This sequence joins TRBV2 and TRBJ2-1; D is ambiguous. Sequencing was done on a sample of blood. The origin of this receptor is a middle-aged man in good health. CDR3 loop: CASGNLIGEQFF. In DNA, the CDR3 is TGTGCCAGCGGGAACCTGATCGGGGAGCAGTTCTTC. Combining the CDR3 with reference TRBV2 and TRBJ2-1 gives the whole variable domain EPEVTQTPSHQVTQMGQEVILRCVPISNHLYFYWYRQILGQKVEFLVSFYNNEISEKSEIFDDQFSVERPDGSNFTLKIRSTKLEDSAMYFCASGNLIGEQFFGPGTRLTVL.